This section outlines one T cell receptor beta chain sequence together with its context. Germline CDR1 and CDR2: MNHEY and SVGEGT. The CDR3 spans 15 residues. Deletions cut 0 bases from V and 2 bases from J, with 7 bases between. The sample is drawn from a study of blood T cell repertoires in COVID-19. The method was immunoSEQ multiplex PCR; TCRdb's version includes in-frame clones alone and lacks a portion of them. The table shows 200,000 to 300,000 clones, with approximately 84% occurring only once. The genes are TRBV6-2 or TRBV6-3 and TRBJ2-2, with unresolved D. The sample taken for sequencing was peripheral blood. The receptor was derived from a woman in her twenties or thirties who had recovered from COVID-19. CDR3 loop: CASSYSTTNTGELFF. The CDR3, as DNA: TGTGCCAGCAGTTACTCGACAACCAACACCGGGGAGCTGTTTTTT.